These T cell receptor beta chains were read from a single sample in a study of shared clonotypes between healthy human individuals. Assay: immunoSEQ multiplex PCR; the TCRdb copy retains only in-frame clones and omits some. The repertoire holds about 590,000 clones, just under 97% seen once, with 0.09% to 0.13% in the top ten. Sequencing was carried out using naive CD8+ T cells sorted from blood. Receptor source: a woman in her 30s in good health. Both conserved end residues are part of each CDR3. Fields, in order: V gene, clone size, J gene, D gene, CDR3 DNA, CDR3 protein. The D gene is left open where the match is weak. Clone size is shown for a subset of rows, as once, few, many or a class of expanded clone.

TRBV27	-	TRBJ1-6	-	TGTGCCAGCAGAAAGACGCCGCACAGGGTGGATTCACCCCTCCACTTT	CASRKTPHRVDSPLHF
TRBV5-4	-	TRBJ2-7	TRBD2	TGTGCCAGCAGCGAGACGATAGCGGGAGAGAACAACGAGCAGTACTTC	CASSETIAGENNEQYF
TRBV27	-	TRBJ2-7	TRBD2	TGTGCCAGCAGTTTATCCCGGACTAGCGGGAGTGAGCAGTACTTC	CASSLSRTSGSEQYF
TRBV5-1	-	TRBJ1-4	-	TGCGCCAGCAGCTTGGAGGGGGGCCTGGGTGAAAAACTGTTTTTT	CASSLEGGLGEKLFF
TRBV5-6	-	TRBJ2-5	-	TGTGCCAGCAGTTGGGGGGGCCGAGAGACCCAGTACTTC	CASSWGGRETQYF
TRBV5-8	-	TRBJ2-1	TRBD1	TGTGCCAGCACCCGGACAGGGATTTACAATGAGCAGTTCTTC	CASTRTGIYNEQFF
TRBV27	once	TRBJ2-7	-	TGTGCCAGCAGTCCCACGGGCTCCTACGAGCAGTACTTC	CASSPTGSYEQYF
TRBV6-5	-	TRBJ2-7	TRBD2	TGTGCCAGCAGGTACGGACTAGCGGCCGAGCAGTACTTC	CASRYGLAAEQYF
TRBV4-1	-	TRBJ1-4	-	TGCGCCAGCAGCCAAGATGGGGACGGGGGACTTGAAAAACTGTTTTTT	CASSQDGDGGLEKLFF
TRBV11-3	-	TRBJ2-7	-	TGTGCCAGCAGCTTCGGGGTTGGCTACGAGCAGTACTTC	CASSFGVGYEQYF
TRBV7-9	-	TRBJ2-7	TRBD1	TGTGCCAGCAGCCACGGACAGGGAACTATCTACGAGCAGTACTTC	CASSHGQGTIYEQYF
TRBV5-1	-	TRBJ2-7	-	TGCGCCTCCAGGTCGGGGGCGACTTACGAGCAGTACTTC	CASRSGATYEQYF
TRBV28	-	TRBJ1-5	-	TGTGCCAGCAGTTTGAGCCTCAATCAGCCCCAGCATTTT	CASSLSLNQPQHF
TRBV5-8	-	TRBJ2-5	-	TGTGCCAGCACCCCGGGACCAACAGAGACCCAGTACTTC	CASTPGPTETQYF
TRBV4-1	-	TRBJ2-1	-	TGCGCCAGCAGCCAAGGACAAAGCTCCTACAATGAGCAGTTCTTC	CASSQGQSSYNEQFF
TRBV6-5	-	TRBJ1-4	-	TGTGCCAGCAGTTACTCGGCGGTAGCAACTAATGAAAAACTGTTTTTT	CASSYSAVATNEKLFF
TRBV27	-	TRBJ2-7	TRBD1	TGTGCCAGCAGTTTGGGACAGTCCTACGAGCAGTACTTC	CASSLGQSYEQYF
TRBV7-9	once	TRBJ2-7	-	TGTGCCAGCAGCTCCCACATAAGTCGGGACCCCGGCAGGCAGTACTTC	CASSSHISRDPGRQYF
TRBV28	-	TRBJ2-2	TRBD2	TGTGCCAGCAGTTACGGGACTAGCGGGAGATGGGGCGGGGAGCTGTTTTTT	CASSYGTSGRWGGELFF
TRBV19	-	TRBJ2-2	-	TGTGCCAGTAGTATAGATCTTGAGGGGGCGAACACCGGGGAGCTGTTTTTT	CASSIDLEGANTGELFF
TRBV2	-	TRBJ1-2	TRBD1	TGTGCCAGCAGTGAACTCCGGACAGGCCTTTATGGCTACACCTTC	CASSELRTGLYGYTF
TRBV19	-	TRBJ2-3	-	TGTGCCACGAAGGGGGGAGTGACACTAACAGATACGCAGTATTTT	CATKGGVTLTDTQYF
TRBV7-8	-	TRBJ2-1	-	TGTGCCAGCTCCCTGGACAGTGCCTACAATGAGCAGTTCTTC	CASSLDSAYNEQFF
TRBV14	-	TRBJ2-1	TRBD2	TGTGCCAGCAGCCAAGAACCAGCGGGAGGGGAGGACAATGAGCAGTTCTTC	CASSQEPAGGEDNEQFF
TRBV9	once	TRBJ2-7	TRBD2	TGTGCCAGCAGTACTAGCGGGACTTCCTCCTACGAGCAGTACTTC	CASSTSGTSSYEQYF
TRBV28	-	TRBJ2-5	-	TGTGCCAGCAGCTACCCAATCAACAGGGACCAAGAGACCCAGTACTTC	CASSYPINRDQETQYF
TRBV10-3	-	TRBJ2-2	-	TGTGCCATCAGTGAGTCGCAAGGTGCCGGGGAGCTGTTTTTT	CAISESQGAGELFF
TRBV28	-	TRBJ2-7	-	TGTGCCAGCAGTCCGGACCTCCCCGGGGAGCAGTACTTC	CASSPDLPGEQYF
TRBV5-6	-	TRBJ2-3	-	TGTGCCAGCAGCTTTACCACAGATACGCAGTATTTT	CASSFTTDTQYF
TRBV7-9	-	TRBJ1-1	TRBD1	TGTGCCAGCAGCCTCCCGGGACAGGGGGGGAACACTGAAGCTTTCTTT	CASSLPGQGGNTEAFF
TRBV14	-	TRBJ1-4	-	TGTGCCAGCAGCCAAGAATGGGAGGGGGATGATAATGAAAAACTGTTTTTT	CASSQEWEGDDNEKLFF
TRBV10-3	-	TRBJ1-2	TRBD1	TGTGCCATCAGTGAGTCACAGGGGGCTAACTATGGCTACACCTTC	CAISESQGANYGYTF
TRBV27	-	TRBJ2-1	TRBD2	TGTGCCAGCAGTACCCGCGGGGGACTAGCGGGAGTAAATGAGCAGTTCTTC	CASSTRGGLAGVNEQFF
TRBV14	-	TRBJ2-7	-	TGTGCCAGCAGCCGCGCAGGCGAGCAGTACTTC	CASSRAGEQYF
TRBV30	-	TRBJ2-1	TRBD2	TGTGCCTGGAGTCTGACTAGCGGAATCTACAATGAGCAGTTCTTC	CAWSLTSGIYNEQFF
TRBV13	-	TRBJ2-2	-	TGTGCCAGCCAGGCCCTCCACACCGGGGAGCTGTTTTTT	CASQALHTGELFF
TRBV10-3	-	TRBJ1-1	-	TGTGCCATCGGGGGAAACAGGGTTCCGGACACTGAAGCTTTCTTT	CAIGGNRVPDTEAFF
TRBV10-3	once	TRBJ2-7	TRBD1	TGTGCCATCAGTGAGTCTGGAGACAGGGGGCCAAACGAGCAGTACTTC	CAISESGDRGPNEQYF
TRBV4-1	-	TRBJ2-7	TRBD2	TGCGCCAGCAGCCAGACCGCCCCCACTAGCGGGATTTCGAGCGAGCAGTACTTC	CASSQTAPTSGISSEQYF
TRBV7-9	-	TRBJ2-1	TRBD2	TGTGCCAGCAGCCCGACTAGCGGGAGTGGGAATGAGCAGTTCTTC	CASSPTSGSGNEQFF
TRBV4-2	-	TRBJ2-7	-	TGTGCCAGCAGCCAAGAATCGACAGGCTCATACTACGAGCAGTACTTC	CASSQESTGSYYEQYF
TRBV27	-	TRBJ2-1	-	TGTGCCAGCAGTTTGGCTTCCGGGGGGCGCAATGAGCAGTTCTTC	CASSLASGGRNEQFF
TRBV15	-	TRBJ2-7	-	TGTGCCACCAGCACCTCAACCGTAGTCCCCCCCTACGAGCAGTACTTC	CATSTSTVVPPYEQYF
TRBV6-6	-	TRBJ1-2	-	TGTGCCAGCACCCCCGGGCGGGGAGGGAACGATGGCTACACCTTC	CASTPGRGGNDGYTF